The 7 T cell receptor beta chains below were found in one sample sequenced in a study of blood T cell repertoires in COVID-19. Assay used: immunoSEQ multiplex PCR; TCRdb lists only in-frame clones, some missing. This table holds 190,000 or so clones, more than 60% found once. Sequenced: peripheral blood. All receptors come from a middle-aged man who had recovered from COVID-19.

The rearrangement links TRBV7-8 to TRBJ1-1; D gene ambiguous. In germline, CDR1 is SGHVS, CDR2 FQNEAQ. The CDR3 covers 14 residues. Trimming left V 1 base short and J 1 base short, with 7 bases between. CDR3 amino acids: CASSLGGQNTEAFF. The CDR3 DNA sequence: TGTGCCAGCAGCTTAGGCGGGCAGAACACTGAAGCTTTCTTT.

V and J are TRBV7-2 and TRBJ1-2, with 7 nucleotides matching TRBD1. The CDR3 has 16 residues. Germline V gives CDR1 SGHTA, CDR2 FQGNSA. The trim removed 5 bases at V and 6 bases at J, leaving 15 bases unmatched. CDR3 bases: TGTGCCAGCAGCCCCCGACAGGGAGGCTACGTAGATGGCTACACCTTC. Translation gives CASSPRQGGYVDGYTF.

The chain employs TRBV9 and TRBJ2-1, with D perhaps TRBD2 (6 bases). Germline values: CDR1 SGDLS, CDR2 YYNGEE. V lost 2 bases to trimming and J lost 9 bases, with 18 bases between them. The CDR3 is 15 amino acids. The CDR3 here is CASSVDGSGWGEQFF. The DNA of the CDR3 is TGTGCCAGCAGCGTCGATGGTAGCGGATGGGGTGAGCAGTTCTTC.

This rearrangement joins TRBV10-3 to TRBJ2-6, with TRBD1 matching over 8 bases. CDR1 and CDR2 (germline): ENHRY, SYGVKD. The CDR3 is made up of 18 amino acids. J lost 0 bases, V lost 3 bases, and 7 bases had no gene match. The CDR3 DNA sequence: TGTGCCATCAGTGAACAGGGGGTTTTCGACTCTGGGGCCAACGTCCTGACTTTC. Translating it yields CAISEQGVFDSGANVLTF.

This clone was seen a single time. This chain joins TRBV30 and TRBJ1-2; D possibly corresponds to TRBD1 (6 bases). V was pared by 5 bases and J by 2 bases, with 15 bases between. This CDR3 is built from 14 residues. The germline V gene has CDR1 GTSNPN and CDR2 SVGIG (reference sequence). The CDR3 reads CAWLKEGVNYGYTF. In DNA, the CDR3 is TGTGCCTGGCTAAAAGAGGGGGTAAACTATGGCTACACCTTC.

This rearrangement joins TRBV9 to TRBJ2-7, with D unclear. Trimming cost V 2 bases and J 3 bases, with 15 bases left between them. The CDR3 is 15 residues long. CDR1 and CDR2 from the germline V gene are SGDLS and YYNGEE. CDR3 sequence (DNA): TGTGCCAGCAGCGTCGGCGGCGAGGAATACTACGAGCAGTACTTC. Translation: CASSVGGEEYYEQYF.

This chain connects TRBV11-2 to TRBJ2-7; 8 positions agree with TRBD2. The ends lost 5 bases at V and 1 base at J; junction bases unmatched: 7. Germline assignment: CDR1 SGHAT and CDR2 FQNNGV. CDR3 length equals 15 residues. CDR3 protein: CASSVVAGRSYEQYF. The CDR3 DNA follows: TGTGCCAGCAGCGTAGTAGCGGGGAGGTCCTACGAGCAGTACTTC.